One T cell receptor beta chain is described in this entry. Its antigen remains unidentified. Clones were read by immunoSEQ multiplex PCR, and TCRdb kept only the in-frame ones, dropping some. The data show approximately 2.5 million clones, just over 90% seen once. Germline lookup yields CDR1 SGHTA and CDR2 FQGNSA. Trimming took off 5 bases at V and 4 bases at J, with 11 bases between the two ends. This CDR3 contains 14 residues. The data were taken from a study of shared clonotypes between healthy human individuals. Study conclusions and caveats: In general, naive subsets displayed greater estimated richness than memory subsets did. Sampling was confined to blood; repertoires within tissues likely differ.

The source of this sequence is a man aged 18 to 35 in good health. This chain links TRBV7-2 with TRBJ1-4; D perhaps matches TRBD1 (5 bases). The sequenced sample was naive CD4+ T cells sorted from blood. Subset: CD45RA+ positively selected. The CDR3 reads CASSRWGNNEKLFF. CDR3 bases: TGTGCCAGCAGCCGTTGGGGGAATAATGAAAAACTGTTTTTT.